Below are 19 T cell receptor beta chains sequenced from a single sample in a study of beta chain features in type 1 diabetes. Study observations and caveats: For Type 1 diabetes patients, all four CD4+ subsets carried TCRB CDR3s that were moderately but significantly shorter.

Every bit of the isolated RNA underwent reverse transcription, so sequencing read expressed TCRB transcripts. Using immunoSEQ multiplex PCR, the repertoire was profiled, and TCRdb retains in-frame clones only, with some absent. This table has roughly 290,000 clones, 15% appearing once. The antigens of these receptors remain unknown. Sequenced: naive CD4+ T cells from blood. These receptors were taken from a man younger than 35 with type 1 diabetes.

The CDR3 reads CASSLAYKSYEQYF. For the CDR3, the DNA is TGTGCCAGCAGCTTAGCGTACAAAAGCTACGAGCAGTACTTC. The chain has TRBV7-2 and TRBJ2-7, with D uncertain. The CDR3 consists of 14 residues. V was pared by 0 bases and J by 3 bases, with 9 bases between. Germline-derived CDR1 and CDR2 are SGHTA and FQGNSA.

This clone was seen a few times. The J gene is TRBJ2-7, the V gene TRBV28; TRBD1 might be the D (6 bases). The CDR3 consists of 15 residues. Germline lookup yields CDR1 MDHEN and CDR2 SYDVKM. V dropped 3 bases and J dropped 7 bases, with 19 bases sitting between them. As DNA, the CDR3 is TGTGCCAGCAGTTTCACTTTCAGGGGCAGGGATGAGCAGTACTTC. Its translation is CASSFTFRGRDEQYF.

The chain links TRBV30 to TRBJ2-7, with 7 bases matching TRBD1. Losses at the gene ends were 1 base for V and 2 bases for J; bases not matched to a gene: 5. The CDR3 loop spans 14 amino acids. Per germline, CDR1 GTSNPN and CDR2 SVGIG (reference sequence). The CDR3 protein is CAWSAPGQPYEQYF. CDR3 nucleotides: TGTGCCTGGAGTGCCCCGGGACAGCCCTACGAGCAGTACTTC. Drawing the rest from reference TRBV30 and TRBJ2-7, the complete variable domain is SQTIHQWPATLVQPVGSPLSLECTVEGTSNPNLYWYRQAAGRGLQLLFYSVGIGQISSEVPQNLSASRPQDRQFILSSKKLLLSDSGFYLCAWSAPGQPYEQYFGPGTRLTVT.

The chain is built from TRBV28 and TRBJ1-5, with D perhaps TRBD1 (6 bases). Trimming took off 2 bases at V and 1 base at J, with 18 bases between the two ends. CDR3 length: 18 residues. Germline assignment: CDR1 MDHEN and CDR2 SYDVKM. DNA for the CDR3: TGTGCCAGCAGTTTAATTGTCGACAGGTATGACAGCAATCAGCCCCAGCATTTT. Amino acid sequence: CASSLIVDRYDSNQPQHF.

The chain has TRBV28 and TRBJ2-7; D might be TRBD1 (5 bases). The V gene lost 1 base and the J gene lost 7 bases, with 11 bases spanning the gap. This CDR3 comprises 13 residues. Per germline, CDR1 MDHEN and CDR2 SYDVKM. The CDR3 region has the DNA TGTGCCAGCAGTTTATCTTCAGGGTATGAGCAGTACTTC. It translates to CASSLSSGYEQYF.

The chain links TRBV6-6 to TRBJ2-5; the match to TRBD2 covers 10 bases. Germline assignment: CDR1 MNHNY and CDR2 SVGAGI (reference sequence). This CDR3 is built from 15 residues. J was trimmed by 1 base and V by 7 bases; bases with no gene match: 6. The CDR3 DNA reads as TGTGCCAGCACTCCTAGCGGGGGCCCCCAAGAGACCCAGTACTTC. The encoded protein is CASTPSGGPQETQYF.

This clone turned up a few times. The chain links TRBV29-1 to TRBJ2-7; D is uncertain. Per the germline V gene, CDR1 is SQVTM and CDR2 is ANQGSEA. The V gene lost 0 bases and the J gene lost 1 base, with 4 bases spanning the gap. The CDR3 length is 12 residues. The CDR3 is CSVEEQSYEQYF. CDR3 nucleotides: TGCAGCGTTGAAGAACAGTCCTACGAGCAGTACTTC.

The rearrangement links TRBV5-4 to TRBJ2-6; D is unclear. This CDR3 has 15 residues. V was trimmed by 4 bases and J by 2 bases, leaving 10 bases between them. Germline V gene lookup returns CDR1 SGHNT and CDR2 YYREEE (reference sequence). This chain's CDR3 is CASSPPPAGANVLTF. CDR3 nucleotides: TGTGCCAGCAGCCCCCCCCCGGCTGGGGCCAACGTCCTGACTTTC. The full variable domain, rest sourced from reference TRBV5-4 and TRBJ2-6, is ETGVTQSPTHLIKTRGQQVTLRCSSQSGHNTVSWYQQALGQGPQFIFQYYREEENGRGNFPPRFSGLQFPNYSSELNVNALELDDSALYLCASSPPPAGANVLTFGAGSRLTVL.

The chain carries TRBV13 and TRBJ2-1; 11 bases match TRBD2. The V and J ends lost 0 bases and 9 bases, in that order; junction bases with no gene match: 4. There are 15 residues in the CDR3. Germline values: CDR1 PRHDT, CDR2 FYEKMQ (reference sequence). The CDR3 region has the DNA TGTGCCAGCAGCTTAGGTGGACTAGCGGGTGGTGAGCAGTTCTTC. Protein sequence: CASSLGGLAGGEQFF.

Only a few counts were recorded for this clone. The chain couples TRBV30 to TRBJ2-7, with 11 bases that match TRBD2. The V gene end was trimmed by 3 bases and the J gene end by 0 bases; junction bases not matched to a gene: 4. The CDR3 loop spans 15 amino acids. Per germline, CDR1 GTSNPN and CDR2 SVGIG (reference sequence). CDR3 protein: CAWSGLAGASYEQYF. In nucleotides, the CDR3 is TGTGCCTGGAGCGGACTAGCGGGTGCCTCCTACGAGCAGTACTTC.

CDR3 nucleotide sequence: TGTGCCAGCAATGTCCTAAGTCCCTACGAGCAGTACTTC. Translated: CASNVLSPYEQYF. V usage is TRBV2 and J usage is TRBJ2-7, with no clear D. Germline V gives CDR1 SNHLY, CDR2 FYNNEI. V was trimmed by 7 bases and J by 2 bases, leaving 12 bases between them. The CDR3 loop spans 13 amino acids.

Concerning this clone itself: This sample also contains other DNA sequences that code for the same CDR3. The V call is TRBV18, the J call TRBJ2-7; TRBD1 agrees at 10 bases. Germline values: CDR1 KGHSH, CDR2 LQKENI. The V gene end was trimmed by 5 bases and the J gene end by 4 bases; junction bases not matched to a gene: 5. This CDR3 is built from 14 residues. In DNA form, the CDR3 reads TGTGCCAGCTCATCCCCGGGACAGGGGTACGAGCAGTACTTC. Its protein is CASSSPGQGYEQYF.

In this sample, this clone turned up once. The chain is built from TRBV7-7 and TRBJ2-1; D is perhaps TRBD2 (6 bases). Trimming stripped 1 base from V and 2 bases from J, with 12 bases between. The CDR3 consists of 16 residues. Looked up from germline, CDR1 is SSHAT and CDR2 is FNYEAQ (reference sequence). The CDR3 is CASSLGSSSAYNEQFF. The CDR3 region has the DNA TGTGCCAGCAGCTTAGGGTCTTCTAGCGCCTACAATGAGCAGTTCTTC.

The V and J genes are TRBV9 and TRBJ1-2; D is unresolved. From germline, CDR1 is SGDLS and CDR2 YYNGEE. Trimming removed 3 bases from V and 8 bases from J, with 17 bases in between. The CDR3 sequence is 14 residues long. Here the CDR3 DNA reads TGTGCCAGCAGCGATGAGAACCGGCGAGGAGGCTACACCTTC. Translation gives CASSDENRRGGYTF.

The V call is TRBV25-1, the J call TRBJ1-2; no clear D gene. Germline-derived CDR1 and CDR2 are MGHDK and SYGVNS. V was trimmed by 2 bases and J by 8 bases, leaving 12 bases between them. The CDR3 consists of 13 residues. The CDR3 sequence: CASSELRFRGYTF. In DNA form, the CDR3 reads TGTGCCAGCAGTGAACTGAGGTTTAGGGGCTACACCTTC.

This chain connects TRBV7-2 to TRBJ2-2; D might be TRBD2 (6 bases). This CDR3 region has 13 residues. V shed 11 bases and J shed 2 bases, with 12 bases lying between them. The germline CDR1 and CDR2 sequences are SGHTA and FQGNSA. CDR3 in amino acids: CALSGLNTGELFF. CDR3 sequence (DNA): TGTGCCCTTAGCGGACTAAACACCGGGGAGCTGTTTTTT.

This clone was detected only a few times. The chain carries TRBV30 and TRBJ2-5; TRBD1 is a possible D gene (6 bases). Germline V lookup: CDR1 GTSNPN, CDR2 SVGIG (reference sequence). The CDR3 runs to 15 residues. Trimming removed 1 base from V and 1 base from J, with 13 bases in between. CDR3 loop: CAWSGTRGTQETQYF. The DNA for the CDR3 is TGTGCCTGGAGTGGGACGAGGGGGACCCAAGAGACCCAGTACTTC. Together with reference TRBV30 and TRBJ2-5, the CDR3 gives the full variable domain: SQTIHQWPATLVQPVGSPLSLECTVEGTSNPNLYWYRQAAGRGLQLLFYSVGIGQISSEVPQNLSASRPQDRQFILSSKKLLLSDSGFYLCAWSGTRGTQETQYFGPGTRLLVL.

This clone was seen a handful of times. V usage is TRBV25-1 and J usage is TRBJ2-7; 8 bases are a match to TRBD1. CDR1 is MGHDK and CDR2 is SYGVNS in the germline V gene. The ends lost 1 base at V and 7 bases at J; junction bases unmatched: 6. The CDR3 extends over 14 amino acids. The CDR3 coding sequence is TGTGCCAGCAGTGAATGGACAGGGACGGAAGAGCAGTACTTC. It codes for CASSEWTGTEEQYF.

The chain recombines TRBV12-5 with TRBJ2-1; 11 bases line up with TRBD2. Unmatched junction bases numbered 6, after V lost 0 bases and J lost 5 bases. This CDR3 is 17 amino acids long. CDR1 LGHNT and CDR2 FRNRAP come from the germline V gene. As DNA, the CDR3 is TGTGCTAGTGGTTTGGTAATTAGCGGGAGGGCCGACAATGAGCAGTTCTTC. Protein product: CASGLVISGRADNEQFF.